This passage covers 29 T cell receptor beta chains from one sample sequenced in a study of spatial heterogeneity in lung cancer. Time point reported: sample taken at primary tumor resection. Each CDR3 protein gets one entry after TCRdb re-called the 5' RACE reads with MiXCR. This table holds about 40,000 distinct CDR3 sequences, 5.2% found once. The input for sequencing was PBMCs, taken at surgery. Every receptor here comes from a female donor with early-stage non-small cell lung cancer.

This clonotype has at least ten counts. The rearrangement links TRBV6-1 to TRBJ1-2; a possible D gene is TRBD1 (6 bases). In germline, CDR1 is MNHNS, CDR2 SASEGT. This CDR3 region has 14 residues. Trimming pared 7 bases from V and 6 bases from J, leaving 18 bases between. The CDR3 nucleotides read TGTGCCAGCATTGTTCAGGGGTTCCCTAATGGCTACACCTTC. It translates to CASIVQGFPNGYTF.

This clonotype was counted at least ten times. This sequence joins TRBV7-2 and TRBJ1-1; tentatively, D is TRBD1 (6 bases). The CDR3 spans 14 residues. With 1 base removed from V and 6 bases from J, the gap between germline ends came to 12 bases. Looked up from germline, CDR1 is SGHTA and CDR2 is FQGNSA. DNA for the CDR3: TGTGCCAGCAGCTTAGTACAGGGCGGCGCTGAAGCTTTCTTT. It yields the protein CASSLVQGGAEAFF.

V and J are TRBV2 and TRBJ1-5; a weak D match, TRBD1 (6 bases). This CDR3 comprises 13 residues. The V gene lost 8 bases and the J gene lost 6 bases, with 14 bases spanning the gap. Per the germline V gene, CDR1 is SNHLY and CDR2 is FYNNEI. The CDR3 region is CASRGGPGQPQHF. CDR3 in DNA: TGTGCCAGCCGGGGGGGGCCTGGTCAGCCCCAGCATTTT. Based on the CDR3 plus reference TRBV2 and TRBJ1-5, the full variable domain is EPEVTQTPSHQVTQMGQEVILRCVPISNHLYFYWYRQILGQKVEFLVSFYNNEISEKSEIFDDQFSVERPDGSNFTLKIRSTKLEDSAMYFCASRGGPGQPQHFGDGTRLSIL.

This clonotype was found a few times. V and J are TRBV20-1 and TRBJ2-1; 10 bases match TRBD2. V was pared by 3 bases and J by 5 bases, with 7 bases of the junction left unmatched. Germline V CDR1 and CDR2: DFQATT, SNEGSKA (reference sequence). The CDR3 covers 15 residues. CDR3 region: CSASWTSGNNNEQFF. CDR3 in DNA: TGCAGTGCTAGCTGGACTAGCGGAAATAACAATGAGCAGTTCTTC.

This clonotype was recorded only once. A much larger clone lies a single base off, so this may be a read error. The J gene is TRBJ1-5, the V gene TRBV9; the match to TRBD1 covers 9 bases. The junction had 11 bases not matched to a gene; V was cut back by 3 bases and J by 7 bases. CDR3 length: 16 amino acids. Germline V CDR1 and CDR2: SGDLS, YYNGEE. For the CDR3, the DNA is TGTGCCAGCAGCGCATCCGGGACAGGGCTCAAACAGCCCCAGCATTTT. Translated, it gives CASSASGTGLKQPQHF.

This clonotype has only a few counts. The genes are TRBV5-1 and TRBJ2-2, with 7 bases fitting TRBD1. Germline CDR1 is SGHRS and CDR2 is YFSETQ. This CDR3 has 21 amino acids. V dropped 5 bases and J dropped 2; count of bases not matched to a gene: 24. Here the CDR3 DNA reads TGCGCCAGCAGTTCAAAGGACAGGTCATTAGAAATCCAGAGAAACACCGGGGAGCTGTTTTTT. Translating gives CASSSKDRSLEIQRNTGELFF.

This clonotype was counted many times. The V and J genes are TRBV28 and TRBJ1-2; D is uncertain. The CDR3 sequence is 14 residues long. Deletions cut 4 bases from V and 8 bases from J, with 17 bases between. Germline CDR1 is MDHEN and CDR2 is SYDVKM. The CDR3, as DNA: TGTGCCAGCAGTTCCCTATTGGGTACGGCCGGCTACACCTTC. Translating it yields CASSSLLGTAGYTF.

The table lists this clonotype with many counts. This sequence joins TRBV3-1 and TRBJ2-5; 11 positions agree with TRBD2. The germline V gene has CDR1 LGHDT and CDR2 YNNKEL (reference sequence). Trimming removed 5 bases from V and 2 bases from J; junction bases left unmatched: 4. The CDR3 has 15 amino acids. Here the CDR3 reads CASSTGTSGQETQYF. The CDR3, as DNA: TGTGCCAGCAGCACGGGGACTAGCGGTCAAGAGACCCAGTACTTC.

This clonotype was observed many times. The rearrangement uses TRBV15 and TRBJ2-1, with D tentatively TRBD1 or TRBD2 (6 bases each). The CDR3 is 14 amino acids. CDR1 LNHNV and CDR2 YYDKDF come from the germline V gene (reference sequence). Between the trimmed V and J ends, which lost 8 bases and 4 bases, there was a span of 15 bases. CDR3 amino acids: CATGVGGAYNEQFF. In DNA, the CDR3 is TGTGCCACCGGAGTGGGGGGCGCGTACAATGAGCAGTTCTTC. Supplemented by reference TRBV15 and TRBJ2-1, the full variable domain reads DAMVIQNPRYQVTQFGKPVTLSCSQTLNHNVMYWYQQKSSQAPKLLFHYYDKDFNNEADTPDNFQSRRPNTSFCFLDIRSPGLGDTAMYLCATGVGGAYNEQFFGPGTRLTVL.

The rearrangement joins TRBV6-6 to TRBJ2-7; no reliable D call. The V gene's germline CDR1 is MNHNY and CDR2 SVGAGI (reference sequence). The CDR3 covers 14 residues. V was pared by 7 bases and J by 5 bases, with 18 bases between. In nucleotides, the CDR3 is TGTGCCAGCAATCCCGGGCCAAGGTCCCACGAGCAGTACTTC. Its translation is CASNPGPRSHEQYF.

This clonotype was found a few times. The chain uses TRBV28 and TRBJ1-2, with 10 bases that match TRBD1. Germline assignment: CDR1 MDHEN and CDR2 SYDVKM. The CDR3 is 15 amino acids. Losses at the gene ends were 6 bases for V and 5 bases for J; bases not matched to a gene: 9. CDR3 in DNA: TGTGCCAGCAGCCCCCGGGACAGGGGAATGTATGGCTACACCTTC. It codes for CASSPRDRGMYGYTF.

This clonotype was seen ten or more times. This rearrangement joins TRBV29-1 to TRBJ1-2; possibly TRBD1 for D (6 bases). V was shortened by 0 bases and J by 2 bases, with 10 bases between the two germline ends. CDR1 is SQVTM and CDR2 is ANQGSEA in the germline V gene. The CDR3 is made up of 14 amino acids. This CDR3 reads CSVEDGGQNYGYTF. DNA for the CDR3: TGCAGCGTTGAAGATGGAGGACAGAACTATGGCTACACCTTC.

This clonotype was counted at least ten times. This rearrangement joins TRBV12-3 or TRBV12-4 to TRBJ2-1; maybe TRBD2 (6 bases). The ends were cut back, 0 bases at V and 7 bases at J, with 19 bases in the middle. The CDR3 length is 17 residues. Here the CDR3 DNA reads TGTGCCAGCAGTTTAGCGCTGGGGCGGGGCCCAAGGAATGAGCAGTTCTTC. Protein: CASSLALGRGPRNEQFF.

This clonotype occurred many times. The chain is built from TRBV6-2 or TRBV6-3 and TRBJ1-6; D remains ambiguous. The CDR3 runs to 13 residues. CDR1 is MNHEY and CDR2 is SVGEGT in the germline V gene. V was trimmed by 4 bases and J by 8 bases, leaving 9 bases between them. CDR3 nucleotides: TGTGCCAGCAGTTTAGAAGGTCATTCACCCCTCCACTTT. This gives the protein CASSLEGHSPLHF.

The sample holds a few counts of this clonotype. V and J are TRBV20-1 and TRBJ2-7; D unclear. CDR1 and CDR2 from the germline V gene are DFQATT and SNEGSKA (reference sequence). V lost 2 bases and J lost 7, with 12 bases in between. The CDR3 contains 12 residues. DNA of the CDR3: TGCAGTGCTAGAATCCGGGCCTTAGAGCAGTACTTC. As protein: CSARIRALEQYF.

This clonotype was recorded many times. V is TRBV20-1 and J is TRBJ1-5, with D maybe TRBD1 (5 bases). Trimming pared 3 bases from V and 0 bases from J, leaving 12 bases between. The CDR3 covers 15 residues. Germline CDR1 and CDR2: DFQATT and SNEGSKA (reference sequence). CDR3 loop: CSASLGTDSNQPQHF. Here the CDR3 DNA reads TGCAGTGCTAGCCTAGGGACCGATAGCAATCAGCCCCAGCATTTT.

This clonotype was observed at least ten times. The V call is TRBV16, the J call TRBJ1-3; perhaps TRBD1 as D (5 bases). V lost 5 bases and J 0 bases, leaving 17 bases between the germline ends. This CDR3 is 17 amino acids long. The germline V gene encodes CDR1 KGHSY and CDR2 FQNENV. CDR3 nucleotide sequence: TGTGCCAGCAGCGTGACAGCCCTCCCTTCCTCTGGAAACACCATATATTTT. Protein sequence: CASSVTALPSSGNTIYF.

Notes on this clonotype: Possible read error: a much larger clone is one base away. CDR3 residues: CASNLFRYEGEAFF. The CDR3 DNA follows: TGTGCCAGCAACTTGTTCAGGTACGAGGGTGAAGCTTTCTTT. The rearrangement links TRBV5-6 to TRBJ1-1, with D hard to call. Germline V gene lookup returns CDR1 SGHDT and CDR2 YYEEEE. There are 14 residues in the CDR3.

In its sample, this clonotype was seen a few times. The J gene is TRBJ1-1, the V gene TRBV6-2 or TRBV6-3; TRBD1 might be the D (5 bases). The V end was cut by 2 bases, the J end by 4 bases, with 8 bases between. The CDR3 is 13 amino acids. Germline CDR1 and CDR2: MNHEY and SVGEGT. The CDR3 DNA follows: TGTGCCAGCAGTTACGGGGGGATCACTGAAGCTTTCTTT. Amino acid sequence: CASSYGGITEAFF.

This clonotype showed up just a few times. This chain joins TRBV18 and TRBJ1-6, with D unresolved. Germline V gene lookup returns CDR1 KGHSH and CDR2 LQKENI. V dropped 2 bases and J dropped 5 bases, with 4 bases sitting between them. The CDR3 contains 13 residues. The CDR3 loop is CASSPIDNSPLHF. CDR3 bases: TGTGCCAGCTCACCAATCGATAATTCACCCCTCCACTTT.

This clonotype appeared a few times. This chain links TRBV19 with TRBJ2-5; 11 bases line up with TRBD2. The trim removed 5 bases at V and 1 base at J, leaving 3 bases unmatched. The CDR3 covers 15 residues. Per germline, CDR1 LNHDA and CDR2 SQIVND (reference sequence). The DNA for the CDR3 is TGTGCCAGTAGTCTAGCGGGGGGTTCCCAAGAGACCCAGTACTTC. This sequence encodes CASSLAGGSQETQYF.

This clonotype was detected ten times or more. The chain recombines TRBV2 with TRBJ1-1; the D gene is possibly TRBD1 (6 bases). CDR3 length: 16 residues. Germline V gene sequence: CDR1 SNHLY, CDR2 FYNNEI. V lost 4 bases, J lost 3 bases, and 18 bases lay in between. The chain's CDR3 is CASSATGRVVDTEAFF. In DNA form, the CDR3 reads TGTGCCAGCAGTGCTACAGGGCGGGTGGTCGACACTGAAGCTTTCTTT.

Only a few counts were recorded for this clonotype. The chain is built from TRBV4-2 and TRBJ2-3; possible D gene TRBD2, 5 bases. In germline, CDR1 is LGHNA, CDR2 YNFKEQ. Trimming stripped 0 bases from V and 6 bases from J, with 19 bases between. The CDR3 is 17 amino acids. CDR3 protein: CASSQDRSESRADTQYF. The CDR3 DNA reads TGTGCCAGCAGCCAAGATAGGTCAGAATCGCGGGCGGATACGCAGTATTTT.

The sample holds many counts of this clonotype. This chain joins TRBV29-1 and TRBJ2-1, with TRBD2 matching over 13 bases. This CDR3 comprises 18 residues. From germline, CDR1 is SQVTM and CDR2 ANQGSEA. Germline trimming cut 3 bases from V and 0 bases from J; bases unmatched to any gene: 8. DNA of the CDR3: TGCAGCGTTGAGCGAACTAGCGGGGGGGTAAGCTCCTACAATGAGCAGTTCTTC. This gives the protein CSVERTSGGVSSYNEQFF.

The chain is built from TRBV6-5 and TRBJ1-1; 8 bases are shared with TRBD1. Looked up from germline, CDR1 is MNHEY and CDR2 is SVGAGI. The CDR3 runs 15 residues. The V gene end was trimmed by 5 bases and the J gene end by 7 bases; junction bases not matched to a gene: 12. CDR3 protein: CASSERTGLRSEAFF. Written as DNA, the CDR3 is TGTGCCAGCAGTGAACGGACAGGGCTAAGGAGTGAAGCTTTCTTT.

This clonotype was seen only a few times. The chain combines TRBV5-4 with TRBJ2-5; TRBD2 matches 12 bases. The ends lost 0 bases at V and 5 bases at J; junction bases unmatched: 5. The CDR3 loop spans 16 amino acids. Germline CDR1 reads SGHNT; CDR2 reads YYREEE (reference sequence). The CDR3 region has the DNA TGTGCCAGCAGCTTGGAGCTAGCGGGGGGGCGGGAGACCCAGTACTTC. Its protein is CASSLELAGGRETQYF. The full variable domain, completed using reference TRBV5-4 and TRBJ2-5, is ETGVTQSPTHLIKTRGQQVTLRCSSQSGHNTVSWYQQALGQGPQFIFQYYREEENGRGNFPPRFSGLQFPNYSSELNVNALELDDSALYLCASSLELAGGRETQYFGPGTRLLVL.

The genes are TRBV6-1 and TRBJ2-7; 8 positions agree with TRBD1. The CDR3 spans 16 residues. Germline values: CDR1 MNHNS, CDR2 SASEGT. V lost 4 bases to trimming and J lost 1 base; unmatched junction nucleotides: 9. The CDR3 sequence: CASSVPDRAASYEQYF. The CDR3 nucleotides are TGTGCCAGCAGTGTACCGGACAGGGCCGCTTCCTACGAGCAGTACTTC.

Ten or more counts support this clonotype. The V and J genes are TRBV27 and TRBJ2-2, with TRBD2 matching over 9 bases. Germline CDR1 and CDR2: MNHEY and SMNVEV (reference sequence). The trim removed 6 bases at V and 2 bases at J, leaving 10 bases unmatched. There are 17 residues in the CDR3. The CDR3 DNA is TGTGCCAGCAGATATAGCGGGGGCCAATTAAACACCGGGGAGCTGTTTTTT. The encoded protein is CASRYSGGQLNTGELFF.

Many counts were recorded for this clonotype. The chain couples TRBV6-2 or TRBV6-3 to TRBJ2-1; 7 bases match TRBD1. The CDR3 sequence is 16 residues long. Germline trimming cut 4 bases from V and 4 bases from J; bases unmatched to any gene: 10. Germline V gives CDR1 MNHEY, CDR2 SVGEGT. The CDR3, as DNA: TGTGCCAGCAGTTCCCCCGGGACAGCCTTTTACAATGAGCAGTTCTTC. Amino acids: CASSSPGTAFYNEQFF.